Each of the 24 T cell receptor beta chains below was sequenced from the same sample in a study of chronic HIV infection and antiretroviral therapy. MiXCR was run by TCRdb on the 5' RACE reads, yielding one entry per CDR3 protein. The sample yields 30,000 or so distinct CDR3 sequences, roughly 9.1% seen once. The source material was peripheral blood. These receptor sequences come from an adult who had HIV and had not received antiretroviral therapy, or was an uninfected healthy control (not recorded which).

The chain uses TRBV6-1 and TRBJ1-1, with 7 bases that match TRBD1. The length of the CDR3 is 12 residues. V lost 7 bases, J lost 4 bases, and 3 bases stayed unmatched. Germline V gene sequence: CDR1 MNHNS, CDR2 SASEGT. This chain's CDR3 is CASMGTATEAFF. DNA for the CDR3: TGTGCCAGCATGGGGACAGCCACTGAAGCTTTCTTT.

This clonotype was found a few times. A much larger clonotype is one base distant, so this may be a read error. The rearrangement links TRBV29-1 to TRBJ1-1; unclear D gene. The CDR3 consists of 10 residues. Germline CDR1 reads SQVTM; CDR2 reads ANQGSEA. The V gene lost 6 bases and the J gene lost 1 base, with 3 bases spanning the gap. The CDR3 here is CSVKNTEAFF. In nucleotides, the CDR3 is TGCAGCGTAAAGAACACTGAAGCTTTCTTT.

This clonotype was found a few times. The chain employs TRBV6-2 or TRBV6-3 and TRBJ2-3; D is unresolved. The CDR3 totals 12 residues. CDR1 and CDR2 from the germline V gene are MNHEY and SVGEGT. The germline V and J ends were trimmed by 2 bases and 6 bases, with 6 bases remaining between them. The CDR3: CASSYPQDTQYF. Here the CDR3 DNA reads TGTGCCAGCAGTTACCCTCAGGATACGCAGTATTTT.

This clonotype has at least ten counts. This rearrangement joins TRBV5-6 to TRBJ1-6; D ambiguous. Trimming pared 4 bases from V and 11 bases from J, leaving 16 bases between. Germline V gene lookup returns CDR1 SGHDT and CDR2 YYEEEE. The CDR3 runs to 14 residues. CDR3 loop: CASSVDGTEAPLHF. The DNA for the CDR3 is TGTGCCAGCAGCGTGGACGGCACGGAGGCACCCCTCCACTTT.

The sample holds a few counts of this clonotype. One end of the junction is discordant with germline, which a read error may explain. The V gene is TRBV20-1, the J gene TRBJ2-4; a weak D match, TRBD1 (6 bases). CDR1 and CDR2 (germline): DFQATT, SNEGSKA (reference sequence). This CDR3 is 13 amino acids long. CDR3 amino acids: CSASSRGKNIQYF. The CDR3 region has the DNA TGCAGCGCTAGCTCCAGGGGTAAAAACATTCAGTACTTC.

The table lists this clonotype with many counts. Here the CDR3 reads CATSDYTDTQYF. The DNA of the CDR3 is TGTGCCACCAGTGATTACACAGATACGCAGTATTTT. This chain joins TRBV24-1 and TRBJ2-3; D gene uncertain. Germline CDR1 KGHDR, CDR2 SFDVKD. Trimming removed 2 bases from V and 2 bases from J, with 1 base in between. This CDR3 has 12 amino acids.

This clonotype was counted at least ten times. The V call is TRBV5-1, the J call TRBJ2-5, with D possibly called TRBD1 or TRBD2 (6 bases each). CDR3 length: 15 amino acids. Germline CDR1 SGHRS, CDR2 YFSETQ. Trimming cost V 4 bases and J 2 bases, with 15 bases left between them. CDR3 sequence: CASSRLGGEQETQYF. The CDR3 region has the DNA TGCGCCAGCAGCCGTCTGGGGGGCGAACAAGAGACCCAGTACTTC.

The table lists this clonotype with a few counts. This chain links TRBV13 with TRBJ2-1; 7 bases line up with TRBD1. Germline V gives CDR1 PRHDT, CDR2 FYEKMQ (reference sequence). Trimming cost V 4 bases and J 9 bases; bases outside gene matches: 9. CDR3 length: 14 amino acids. The CDR3 DNA follows: TGTGCCAGCAGCTATCCCGACAGGGCCTTTGAGCAGTTCTTC. It encodes CASSYPDRAFEQFF.

This clonotype has ten or more counts. J is TRBJ2-5 and V is TRBV6-5, with 7 bases identical to TRBD2. CDR1 is MNHEY and CDR2 is SVGAGI in the germline V gene. With 2 bases clipped from V and 3 bases from J, the junction kept 6 bases outside the gene matches. The CDR3 is made up of 15 amino acids. The CDR3 protein is CASSYAGDGEETQYF. CDR3 coding DNA: TGTGCCAGCAGTTACGCGGGGGACGGAGAAGAGACCCAGTACTTC.

This clonotype came up many times. The chain joins TRBV5-5 to TRBJ2-3; D is uncertain. The CDR3 consists of 14 residues. V lost 0 bases and J lost 4, with 9 bases in between. Germline CDR1 reads SGHKS; CDR2 reads YYEKEE (reference sequence). For the CDR3, the DNA is TGTGCCAGCAGCTTGGACACTTGGGCAGATACGCAGTATTTT. Its translation: CASSLDTWADTQYF. The variable domain in full, completed from reference TRBV5-5 and TRBJ2-3, reads DAGVTQSPTHLIKTRGQQVTLRCSPISGHKSVSWYQQVLGQGPQFIFQYYEKEERGRGNFPDRFSARQFPNYSSELNVNALLLGDSALYLCASSLDTWADTQYFGPGTRLTVL.

This clonotype was seen a few times. The V call is TRBV28, the J call TRBJ1-6; 9 bases line up with TRBD1. CDR1 MDHEN and CDR2 SYDVKM come from the germline V gene. V lost 5 bases, J lost 4 bases, and 12 bases stayed unmatched. The CDR3 has 18 amino acids. The CDR3 loop is CASSPPRGQGLYNSPLHF. CDR3 nucleotide sequence: TGTGCCAGCAGTCCACCCCGGGGACAGGGACTTTATAATTCACCCCTCCACTTT. Full variable domain (missing parts from reference TRBV28 and TRBJ1-6): DVKVTQSSRYLVKRTGEKVFLECVQDMDHENMFWYRQDPGLGLRLIYFSYDVKMKEKGDIPEGYSVSREKKERFSLILESASTNQTSMYLCASSPPRGQGLYNSPLHFGNGTRLTVT.

This clonotype has only a few counts. The rearrangement links TRBV25-1 to TRBJ2-5; D is uncertain. Germline CDR1 reads MGHDK; CDR2 reads SYGVNS. V dropped 3 bases and J dropped 4 bases, with 9 bases sitting between them. The CDR3 is 13 amino acids. The CDR3 sequence: CASSDVNLETQYF. The CDR3, as DNA: TGTGCCAGCAGTGACGTTAACTTAGAGACCCAGTACTTC.

This chain uses TRBV2 with TRBJ2-2; D uncertain. Germline CDR1 SNHLY, CDR2 FYNNEI. V lost 6 bases to trimming and J lost 5 bases, with 16 bases between them. The CDR3 is made up of 15 amino acids. The CDR3 sequence is CASSDRNILTGELFF. CDR3 nucleotide sequence: TGTGCCAGCAGCGACCGGAATATCTTAACCGGGGAGCTGTTTTTT.

Many counts were recorded for this clonotype. The rearrangement joins TRBV20-1 to TRBJ2-5; 11 nucleotides agree with TRBD2. The CDR3 consists of 14 residues. Unmatched junction bases numbered 3, after V lost 5 bases and J lost 1 base. CDR1 and CDR2 from the germline V gene are DFQATT and SNEGSKA (reference sequence). The CDR3 DNA is TGCAGTGCTGTAGCGGGGGGGGCCCAAGAGACCCAGTACTTC. Amino acid sequence: CSAVAGGAQETQYF.

The sample holds many counts of this clonotype. The J gene is TRBJ2-7, the V gene TRBV27, with TRBD1 identical over 8 bases. V gave up 6 bases and J gave up 7 bases; unmatched junction bases: 11. Per germline, CDR1 MNHEY and CDR2 SMNVEV (reference sequence). The CDR3 loop spans 14 amino acids. The CDR3 coding sequence is TGTGCCAGCAGCCGGGACAGGTTACCGGGGGAGCAGTACTTC. Its translation: CASSRDRLPGEQYF.

This clonotype was detected a few times. The rearrangement links TRBV13 to TRBJ1-6; D may be TRBD1 (5 bases). Germline loops: CDR1 PRHDT, CDR2 FYEKMQ (reference sequence). Trimming took 5 bases from V and 2 from J, leaving 10 bases between them. The length of the CDR3 is 15 residues. The CDR3 DNA reads as TGTGCCAGCAGCCAGGGACCGACCTATAATTCACCCCTCCACTTT. Translation: CASSQGPTYNSPLHF.

A few counts support this clonotype. The chain links TRBV7-8 to TRBJ2-5; perhaps TRBD2 as D (5 bases). The CDR3 has 12 amino acids. Trimming removed 5 bases at V and 2 bases at J, with 6 bases between. Germline V lookup: CDR1 SGHVS, CDR2 FQNEAQ. The CDR3 nucleotides are TGTGCCAGCAGCCCGGGACAAGAGACCCAGTACTTC. Amino acid sequence: CASSPGQETQYF. Variable domain in full (rest from reference TRBV7-8 and TRBJ2-5): GAGVSQSPRYKVAKRGQDVALRCDPISGHVSLFWYQQALGQGPEFLTYFQNEAQLDKSGLPSDRFFAERPEGSVSTLKIQRTQQEDSAVYLCASSPGQETQYFGPGTRLLVL.

The chain recombines TRBV3-1 with TRBJ1-5, with 7 bases aligning to TRBD1. The CDR3 extends over 14 amino acids. The J segment lost 5 bases and the V segment lost 4 bases, leaving 5 bases of the junction unmatched. Germline values: CDR1 LGHDT, CDR2 YNNKEL (reference sequence). The CDR3 coding sequence is TGTGCCAGCAGCCTACGACAGGGCCATCAGCCCCAGCATTTT. This gives the protein CASSLRQGHQPQHF.

This clonotype has ten or more counts. V is TRBV6-2 or TRBV6-3 and J is TRBJ1-1, with D maybe TRBD1 (5 bases). Trimming cost V 2 bases and J 0 bases, with 10 bases left between them. The CDR3 totals 15 residues. Per germline, CDR1 MNHEY and CDR2 SVGEGT. The CDR3 spells CASSYADRVNTEAFF. CDR3 nucleotides: TGTGCCAGCAGTTACGCCGACAGAGTGAACACTGAAGCTTTCTTT.

V gene TRBV7-8 combines with J gene TRBJ2-5, with unresolved D. Trimming cost V 2 bases and J 0 bases, with 4 bases left between them. CDR1 is SGHVS, CDR2 FQNEAQ, per germline. This CDR3 contains 13 residues. The CDR3 DNA sequence: TGTGCCAGCAGCTTAACCTACCAAGAGACCCAGTACTTC. This gives the protein CASSLTYQETQYF.

In this sample, this clonotype turned up many times. CDR3 protein: CASISPTLYTQYF. The CDR3 DNA is TGTGCCAGCATTTCACCAACGCTTTATACGCAGTATTTT. The chain uses TRBV6-5 and TRBJ2-3; D is unclear. The CDR3 contains 13 residues. V lost 7 bases to trimming and J lost 7 bases, with 15 bases between them. CDR1 is MNHEY and CDR2 is SVGAGI in the germline V gene.

This clonotype was detected many times. This chain uses TRBV5-6 with TRBJ1-6, with D possibly TRBD1 on 6 matching bases. Germline loops: CDR1 SGHDT, CDR2 YYEEEE. The CDR3 has 17 amino acids. The V gene lost 4 bases and the J gene lost 7 bases, with 21 bases spanning the gap. The CDR3 sequence: CASSALFAAGQNSPLHF. The CDR3 DNA follows: TGTGCCAGCAGCGCCTTATTTGCCGCGGGACAAAATTCACCCCTCCACTTT.

The gene calls are TRBV12-3 or TRBV12-4 and TRBJ1-1; D not certain. This CDR3 contains 12 residues. V was shortened by 4 bases and J by 1 base, with 4 bases between the two germline ends. As DNA, the CDR3 is TGTGCCAGCAGTTGGGAGAACACTGAAGCTTTCTTT. Translated: CASSWENTEAFF.

This clonotype was picked up a small number of times. This chain uses TRBV9 with TRBJ2-2, with D possibly TRBD2 on 5 matching bases. Germline V CDR1 and CDR2: SGDLS, YYNGEE. The germline V and J ends were trimmed by 4 bases and 6 bases, with 22 bases remaining between them. The CDR3 totals 17 residues. Written as DNA, the CDR3 is TGTGCCAGCAGCCCCATTGAGGCGCCCGGCGGGTCCGGGGAGCTGTTTTTT. Encoded protein: CASSPIEAPGGSGELFF.